Listed here are 3 T cell receptor beta chains from one sample, sequenced in a study of post-analysis software for immune sequencing data. Study-wide results and limits: Higher frequency in patients than in controls was seen for several TRBV segments, with TRBV5-6, TRBV5-1 and TRBV20-1 among them.

Incorporated into the TCR beta cDNA libraries were unique molecular identifiers, which served to reduce PCR and sequencing biases. TCRdb called the PCR reads again in MiXCR, with one record for every CDR3 protein. The sample yields about half a million distinct CDR3 sequences, 40% to 55% seen once. Antigens for these TCRs are unknown. Sequenced input: blood. The receptor source for this set is a girl between 10 and 17 years old with multiple sclerosis.

Turning to this clonotype: A much larger clone differs from this one at a single base, so this may be a read error. V gene TRBV20-1 combines with J gene TRBJ2-7; D is tentatively TRBD1 or TRBD2 (5 bases each). V lost 5 bases, J lost 10 bases, and 24 bases lay in between. The CDR3 loop spans 14 amino acids. Germline V gives CDR1 DFQATT, CDR2 SNEGSKA (reference sequence). CDR3: CSAPRGRVQEPQYF. CDR3 nucleotide sequence: TGCAGTGCTCCCCGGGGCCGGGTCCAAGAGCCCCAGTACTTC.

A few counts support this clonotype. J is TRBJ1-2 and V is TRBV28; D is undetermined. The V gene's germline CDR1 is MDHEN and CDR2 SYDVKM. This CDR3 spans 15 amino acids. Trimming took off 5 bases at V and 3 bases at J, with 16 bases between the two ends. The CDR3 spells CASSHNAKGHYGYTF. The CDR3 nucleotides read TGTGCCAGCAGTCATAACGCCAAGGGCCACTATGGCTACACCTTC.

The V gene is TRBV6-6, the J gene TRBJ2-1; D might be TRBD2 (6 bases). Trimming removed 4 bases at V and 9 bases at J, with 22 bases between. The germline CDR1 and CDR2 sequences are MNHNY and SVGAGI (reference sequence). This CDR3 spans 16 amino acids. For the CDR3, the DNA is TGTGCCAGCAGTTCAATAGCGAGACCAGCCGGGGGTGAGCAGTTCTTC. Translating it yields CASSSIARPAGGEQFF.